This T cell receptor beta chain stems from a study of cytomegalovirus exposure and HLA in healthy donors. Overall study results and limits: CMV serostatus was the only recorded immune exposure for donors. There were 164 TCR beta chains listed as cytomegalovirus-associated.

A note on this clone: What it binds is unknown.

It was with 60 Vbeta and 13 Jbeta primers that the PCR ran. Measured with immunoSEQ multiplex PCR; TCRdb has only the in-frame clones, and not every one. The data show tens of thousands of clones, about 81% seen once. The V and J ends lost 8 bases and 3 bases, in that order; junction bases with no gene match: 8. This CDR3 is built from 15 residues. The germline gives CDR1 MNHEY, CDR2 SMNVEV (reference sequence). The chain carries TRBV27 and TRBJ2-1; 9 bases agree with TRBD2. This sequence was found in a woman in her 30s in good health and CMV-seronegative. Sequencing was done on a sample of PBMCs. CDR3 nucleotide sequence: TGTGCCAGCCAAATTAGCGGGAGAGTCTACAATGAGCAGTTCTTC. Translating gives CASQISGRVYNEQFF.